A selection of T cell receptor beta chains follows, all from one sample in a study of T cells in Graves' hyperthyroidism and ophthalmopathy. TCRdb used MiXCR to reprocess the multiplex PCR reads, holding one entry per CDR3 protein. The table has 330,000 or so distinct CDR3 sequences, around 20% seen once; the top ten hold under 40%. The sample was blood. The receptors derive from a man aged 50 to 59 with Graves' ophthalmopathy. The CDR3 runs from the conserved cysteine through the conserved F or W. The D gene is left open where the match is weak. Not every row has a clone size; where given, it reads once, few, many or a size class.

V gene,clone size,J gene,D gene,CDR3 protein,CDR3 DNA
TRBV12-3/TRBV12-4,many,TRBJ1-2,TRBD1,CASSSGTGGDRYGYTF,TGTGCCAGCAGTTCGGGGACAGGGGGAGATCGCTATGGCTACACCTTC
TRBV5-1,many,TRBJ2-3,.,CASSTAPLGRGSTDTQYF,TGCGCCAGCAGCACGGCTCCTCTGGGGCGGGGTAGCACAGATACGCAGTATTTT
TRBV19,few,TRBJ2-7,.,CASSIALAPPYEQYF,TGTGCCAGTAGTATAGCCCTAGCACCGCCCTACGAGCAGTACTTC
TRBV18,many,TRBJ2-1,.,CASSPTGPNNEQFF,TGTGCCAGCTCACCAACGGGCCCAAACAATGAGCAGTTCTTC
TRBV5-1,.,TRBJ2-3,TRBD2,CASRIAGGRLDTQYF,TGCGCCAGCAGAATAGCGGGAGGACGTTTGGATACGCAGTATTTT
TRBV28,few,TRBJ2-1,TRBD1,CASTPDRGPPSYNEQFF,TGTGCCAGCACCCCGGACAGGGGGCCACCCTCCTACAATGAGCAGTTCTTC
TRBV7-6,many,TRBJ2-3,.,CASSLAEATDTQYF,TGTGCCAGCAGCTTAGCGGAGGCCACAGATACGCAGTATTTT
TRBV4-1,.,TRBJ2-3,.,CASSQAGTGTQYF,TGCGCCAGCAGCCAGGCCGGGACTGGAACGCAGTATTTT
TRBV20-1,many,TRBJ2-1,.,CSASSQSSYNEQFF,TGCAGTGCTAGTTCGCAAAGCTCCTACAATGAGCAGTTCTTC
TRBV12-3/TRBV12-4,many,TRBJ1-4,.,CASSLGPRGEKLFF,TGTGCCAGCAGTTTGGGACCCCGAGGCGAAAAACTGTTTTTT
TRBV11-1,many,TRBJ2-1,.,CASSLGTPPYNEQFF,TGTGCCAGCAGCTTAGGCACACCCCCCTACAATGAGCAGTTCTTC
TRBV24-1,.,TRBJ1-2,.,CATSGRGEDYGYTF,TGTGCCACCAGTGGAAGGGGAGAAGACTATGGCTACACCTTC
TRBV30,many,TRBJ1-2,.,CAWSVVGESGYTF,TGTGCCTGGAGTGTAGTTGGGGAAAGTGGCTACACCTTC
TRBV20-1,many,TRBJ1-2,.,CSARDSLRRGYTF,TGCAGTGCTAGAGATTCTCTCCGGCGGGGCTACACCTTC
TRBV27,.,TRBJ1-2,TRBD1,CASSYRDRGREGYTF,TGTGCCAGCAGTTACCGGGACAGGGGGCGGGAAGGCTACACCTTC
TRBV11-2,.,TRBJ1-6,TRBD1,CASSPPGQGRSPLHF,TGTGCCAGCAGCCCCCCGGGACAGGGGCGCTCACCCCTCCACTTT
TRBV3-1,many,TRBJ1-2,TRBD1,CASSIRTGWGYTF,TGTGCCAGCAGCATCCGGACAGGATGGGGCTACACCTTC
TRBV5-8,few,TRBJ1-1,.,CASSFGGRGNTEAFF,TGTGCCAGCAGCTTCGGAGGGCGGGGGAACACTGAAGCTTTCTTT
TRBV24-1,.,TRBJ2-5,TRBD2,CATSDPGLAGGRETQYF,TGTGCCACCAGTGATCCCGGACTAGCGGGAGGGAGAGAGACCCAGTACTTC
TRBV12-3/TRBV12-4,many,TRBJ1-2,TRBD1,CATRTGQGLYGYTF,TGTGCCACCCGGACGGGACAGGGGCTCTATGGCTACACCTTC
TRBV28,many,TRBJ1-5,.,CASGGEGKARNQPQHF,TGTGCCAGCGGGGGCGAGGGGAAGGCGAGAAATCAGCCCCAGCATTTT
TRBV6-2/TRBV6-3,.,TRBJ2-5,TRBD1,CASSSPGTGYQETQYF,TGTGCCAGCAGTTCCCCCGGGACAGGGTATCAAGAGACCCAGTACTTC
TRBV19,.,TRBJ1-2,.,CASSMGQGANYGYTF,TGTGCCAGTAGTATGGGGCAGGGAGCTAACTATGGCTACACCTTC
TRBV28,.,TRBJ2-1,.,CASSNSNNEQSF,TGTGCCAGCAGTAACAGCAACAATGAGCAGTCCTTC
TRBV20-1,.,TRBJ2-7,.,CSAREGYWGYEQYF,TGCAGTGCTAGAGAAGGATATTGGGGCTACGAGCAGTACTTC
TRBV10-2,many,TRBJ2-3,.,CASSGRREIDTQYF,TGCGCCAGCAGTGGAAGACGGGAGATAGATACGCAGTATTTT
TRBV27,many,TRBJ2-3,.,CASSLRLADTSTDTQYF,TGTGCCAGCAGTTTAAGGCTAGCAGATACTAGCACAGATACGCAGTATTTT
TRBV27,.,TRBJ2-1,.,CASSLERANYNEQFF,TGTGCCAGCAGTTTGGAGAGGGCTAACTACAATGAGCAGTTCTTC
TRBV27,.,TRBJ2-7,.,CASSPLDGFAYEQYF,TGTGCCAGCAGTCCTCTGGACGGATTTGCCTACGAGCAGTACTTC
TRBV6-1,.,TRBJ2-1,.,CASSHPSREQFF,TGTGCCAGCAGTCACCCCTCCCGGGAGCAGTTCTTC
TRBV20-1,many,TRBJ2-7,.,CSARDYEGADYEQYF,TGCAGTGCTAGAGATTATGAGGGAGCCGACTACGAGCAGTACTTC
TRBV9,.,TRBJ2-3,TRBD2,CASSVSSGISTDTQYF,TGTGCCAGCAGCGTTTCTAGCGGAATTAGCACAGATACGCAGTATTTT
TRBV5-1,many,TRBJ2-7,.,CASSLGGVSAYEQYF,TGCGCCAGCAGCTTGGGTGGGGTATCGGCCTACGAGCAGTACTTC
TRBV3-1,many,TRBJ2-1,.,CASSQDGLAYNEQFF,TGTGCCAGCAGCCAAGATGGGCTAGCCTACAATGAGCAGTTCTTC
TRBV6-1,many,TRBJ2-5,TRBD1,CASSPGQGASKTQYF,TGTGCCAGCAGTCCGGGACAGGGGGCATCGAAGACCCAGTACTTC
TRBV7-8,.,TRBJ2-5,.,CASSRSKTQYF,TGTGCCAGCAGCCGTTCGAAGACCCAGTACTTC
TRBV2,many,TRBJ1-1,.,CASIHEMNTEAFF,TGTGCCAGCATTCATGAGATGAACACTGAAGCTTTCTTT
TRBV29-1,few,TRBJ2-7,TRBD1,CSVGTGLFYEQYF,TGCAGCGTAGGGACAGGGCTATTCTACGAGCAGTACTTC
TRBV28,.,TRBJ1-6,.,CASSLSTYNSPLHF,TGTGCCAGCAGTTTATCTACCTATAATTCACCCCTCCACTTT
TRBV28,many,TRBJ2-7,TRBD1,CASQGVDGEQYF,TGTGCCAGCCAGGGGGTCGATGGCGAGCAGTACTTC
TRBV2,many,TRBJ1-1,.,CASSEGALGTEAFF,TGTGCCAGCAGTGAAGGGGCCCTGGGTACTGAAGCTTTCTTT
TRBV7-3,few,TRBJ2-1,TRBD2,CASSLGGLAGAVYNEQFF,TGTGCCAGCAGCTTAGGGGGACTAGCGGGGGCCGTATACAATGAGCAGTTCTTC
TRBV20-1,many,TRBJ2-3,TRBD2,CSARGSNWREGPDTQYF,TGCAGTGCTAGAGGTTCCAATTGGCGGGAGGGCCCAGATACGCAGTATTTT
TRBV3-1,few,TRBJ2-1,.,CASSQDLRGGEQFF,TGTGCCAGCAGCCAAGATCTCAGGGGGGGTGAGCAGTTCTTC
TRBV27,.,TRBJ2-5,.,CASRPALGVQYF,TGTGCCAGCAGGCCCGCTTTAGGGGTCCAGTACTTC
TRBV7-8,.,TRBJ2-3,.,CASSLEVGVTPYLTDTQYF,TGTGCCAGCAGCTTAGAGGTGGGAGTGACACCCTACCTCACAGATACGCAGTATTTT
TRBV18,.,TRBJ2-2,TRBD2,CASSGAAGGTGELFF,TGTGCCAGCTCTGGTGCAGCGGGAGGCACCGGGGAGCTGTTTTTT
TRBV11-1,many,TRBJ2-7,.,CASSSRTRGDYEQYF,TGTGCCAGCAGCTCCCGGACCAGGGGGGACTACGAGCAGTACTTC
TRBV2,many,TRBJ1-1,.,CASTTAEAFF,TGTGCCAGCACCACAGCTGAAGCTTTCTTT
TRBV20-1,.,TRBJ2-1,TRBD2,CSARGGVVLNEQFF,TGCAGTGCTAGGGGGGGGGTGGTTCTCAATGAGCAGTTCTTC
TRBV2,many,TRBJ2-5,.,CASNRLVGETQYF,TGTGCCAGCAACCGACTAGTCGGAGAGACCCAGTACTTC
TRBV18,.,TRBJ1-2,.,CASNAGLDGYTF,TGTGCCAGCAACGCAGGGCTGGATGGCTACACCTTC
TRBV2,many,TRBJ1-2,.,CASSLSELQGNYGYTF,TGTGCCAGCAGCCTAAGTGAACTACAGGGCAACTATGGCTACACCTTC
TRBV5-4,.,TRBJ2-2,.,CASRSRGAVGELFF,TGTGCCAGCAGATCACGAGGGGCGGTCGGGGAGCTGTTTTTT
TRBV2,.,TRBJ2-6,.,CASRGQTPGANVLTF,TGTGCCAGCAGAGGACAGACCCCTGGGGCCAACGTCCTGACTTTC
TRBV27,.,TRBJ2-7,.,CASSLGWDSSYEQYF,TGTGCCAGCAGTTTAGGGTGGGACTCCTCCTACGAGCAGTACTTC
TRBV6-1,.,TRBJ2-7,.,CVSRSPQGRPQYF,TGTGTCAGCAGATCCCCCCAGGGCCGCCCGCAGTACTTC
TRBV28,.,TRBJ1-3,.,CASSRQPISGNTIYF,TGTGCCAGCAGCCGACAGCCAATTTCTGGAAACACCATATATTTT